Listed below are T cell receptor beta chains from one sample, sequenced in a study of shared clonotypes between healthy human individuals. TCRdb's copy holds only in-frame clones and misses some; the assay was immunoSEQ multiplex PCR. The sample includes hundreds of thousands of clones, around 73% of them seen just once. Sequencing input: memory CD4+ T cells sorted from blood. These receptors were taken from a woman aged 30 to 39 in good health. CDR3s include the opening cysteine and the closing phenylalanine or tryptophan. The order of the fields is V gene, clone size, J gene, D gene, CDR3 DNA, CDR3 protein. The D gene is left open where the match is weak. The size entry is marked missing in some rows and otherwise reads once, few, many or a size class.

V: TRBV5-1
size: -
J: TRBJ2-7
D: TRBD2
DNA: TGCGCCAGCAGCTTGGATTTAGCGGGAGCCTCTCTCGAGCAGTACTTC
CDR3: CASSLDLAGASLEQYF

V: TRBV5-1
size: -
J: TRBJ2-7
D: -
DNA: TGCGCCAGCAGTGTACACGGCTACTACGAGCAGTACTTC
CDR3: CASSVHGYYEQYF

V: TRBV28
size: -
J: TRBJ2-1
D: -
DNA: TGTGCCAGCAGGACAGCGAATGAGCAGTTCTTC
CDR3: CASRTANEQFF

V: TRBV7-9
size: -
J: TRBJ2-1
D: TRBD2
DNA: TGTGCCAGCAGCTTAGAGGGTAGCGGGGGCAATGAGCAGTTCTTC
CDR3: CASSLEGSGGNEQFF

V: TRBV5-1
size: -
J: TRBJ1-2
D: TRBD1
DNA: TGCGCCAGCAGCTTGGGGGACAGGGATTGGGGAGGCTACACCTTC
CDR3: CASSLGDRDWGGYTF

V: TRBV18
size: -
J: TRBJ1-2
D: -
DNA: TGTGCCAGCTCACCAAGTGGCAACGATGGCTACACCTTC
CDR3: CASSPSGNDGYTF

V: TRBV27
size: -
J: TRBJ2-1
D: -
DNA: TGTGCCAGCAGGTTCCTTTCGGTTAATGAGCAGTTCTTC
CDR3: CASRFLSVNEQFF

V: TRBV5-6
size: few
J: TRBJ2-3
D: -
DNA: TGTGCCAGCAGCCGGATCCCAGATACGCAGTATTTT
CDR3: CASSRIPDTQYF

V: TRBV5-5
size: -
J: TRBJ1-2
D: -
DNA: TGTGCCAGCAGCTCCCCAGGGACCGGCTACACCTTC
CDR3: CASSSPGTGYTF

V: TRBV4-2
size: -
J: TRBJ1-2
D: -
DNA: TGTGCCAGCAGCCAGGGGACTGCGGAATTAAATGGCTACACCTTC
CDR3: CASSQGTAELNGYTF

V: TRBV5-4
size: -
J: TRBJ1-1
D: -
DNA: TGTGCCAGCAACATAAACGCGAACACTGAAGCTTTCTTT
CDR3: CASNINANTEAFF

V: TRBV9
size: -
J: TRBJ1-2
D: -
DNA: TGTGCCAGCAGCGTAGACAGCTCCAGGGGCTATGGCTACACCTTC
CDR3: CASSVDSSRGYGYTF

V: TRBV7-2
size: -
J: TRBJ1-2
D: -
DNA: TGTGCCAGCAGCTTTTACGGCTACTATGGCTACACCTTC
CDR3: CASSFYGYYGYTF

V: TRBV5-1
size: -
J: TRBJ1-4
D: -
DNA: TGCGCCAGCACCTTGTGGGGACAATCTAATGAAAAACTGTTTTTT
CDR3: CASTLWGQSNEKLFF

V: TRBV5-6
size: -
J: TRBJ2-1
D: TRBD2
DNA: TGTGCCAGCAGCCATGGGCCTAGCGGACTCAATGAGCAGTTCTTC
CDR3: CASSHGPSGLNEQFF

V: TRBV28
size: -
J: TRBJ2-5
D: TRBD1
DNA: TGTGCCAGCAGGGAACAGGGGGCCCAAGAGACCCAGTACTTC
CDR3: CASREQGAQETQYF

V: TRBV9
size: -
J: TRBJ2-5
D: TRBD1
DNA: TGTGCCAGCAGCACACAGGGGCAAGAGACCCAGTACTTC
CDR3: CASSTQGQETQYF

V: TRBV28
size: -
J: TRBJ2-7
D: TRBD1
DNA: TGTGCCAGCAGTTTAGGGCGACCCGGGACAGGGTCTTACGAGCAGTACTTC
CDR3: CASSLGRPGTGSYEQYF

V: TRBV7-8
size: many
J: TRBJ2-7
D: -
DNA: TGTGCCAGCAGCTCCACCCCAGGGAGCTCCTACGAGCAGTACTTC
CDR3: CASSSTPGSSYEQYF

V: TRBV5-1
size: -
J: TRBJ2-2
D: TRBD1
DNA: TGCGCCAGCAGCCGAGGACAGGGGGCTAACACCGGGGAGCTGTTTTTT
CDR3: CASSRGQGANTGELFF

V: TRBV6-1
size: -
J: TRBJ1-2
D: -
DNA: TGTGCCAGCAGTGTTTGGTCAGACTATGGCTACACCTTC
CDR3: CASSVWSDYGYTF

V: TRBV27
size: -
J: TRBJ2-5
D: -
DNA: TGTGCCAGCAGCCCACACCGACAGTTTACCCAGTACTTC
CDR3: CASSPHRQFTQYF

V: TRBV7-2
size: -
J: TRBJ2-2
D: -
DNA: TGTGCCAGCAGCTTACGTTACCTCACGAACACCGGGGAGCTGTTTTTT
CDR3: CASSLRYLTNTGELFF

V: TRBV28
size: many
J: TRBJ2-4
D: -
DNA: TGTGCCAGCAGCCAATCAGACGGGGGATGGGGCAAAAACATTCAGTACTTC
CDR3: CASSQSDGGWGKNIQYF

V: TRBV6-5
size: many
J: TRBJ2-3
D: TRBD1
DNA: TGTGCCAGCAGAACAACAGGGGCGAGCACAGATACGCAGTATTTT
CDR3: CASRTTGASTDTQYF

V: TRBV27
size: -
J: TRBJ2-2
D: TRBD1
DNA: TGTGCCAGCACGGGGCTAGGGGGCCTCGCCACCGGGGAGCTGTTTTTT
CDR3: CASTGLGGLATGELFF

V: TRBV28
size: -
J: TRBJ2-1
D: TRBD2
DNA: TGTGCCAGCAGTTTATCTAGCGGGAGTAGGCAGTTCTTC
CDR3: CASSLSSGSRQFF

V: TRBV28
size: -
J: TRBJ1-2
D: -
DNA: TGTGCCAGCAACCGACAGGCGCGTGGCTACACCTTC
CDR3: CASNRQARGYTF

V: TRBV2
size: many
J: TRBJ1-3
D: -
DNA: TGTGCCAGCAGTCGGACAGAGGGATCTGGAAACACCATATATTTT
CDR3: CASSRTEGSGNTIYF

V: TRBV29-1
size: few
J: TRBJ1-3
D: -
DNA: TGCAGCGTTGAAGATCTCCAAGGAAACACCATATATTTT
CDR3: CSVEDLQGNTIYF

V: TRBV15
size: -
J: TRBJ1-5
D: TRBD1
DNA: TGTGCCACCAGCAGAAGGGACAGGGGGCGATGGGGCAATCAGCCCCAGCATTTT
CDR3: CATSRRDRGRWGNQPQHF

V: TRBV27
size: -
J: TRBJ2-2
D: -
DNA: TGTGCCAGCAGCCTTCGTGGGGGGAACACCGGGGAGCTGTTTTTT
CDR3: CASSLRGGNTGELFF

V: TRBV14
size: -
J: TRBJ2-7
D: -
DNA: TGTGCCAGCAGCCAAGATCTGCGGCTAGCGATCCCCAACGAGCAGTACTTC
CDR3: CASSQDLRLAIPNEQYF

V: TRBV28
size: -
J: TRBJ1-2
D: -
DNA: TGTGCCAGCAGTTTTGCAGGGCGCCTGGATGGCTACACCTTC
CDR3: CASSFAGRLDGYTF

V: TRBV7-2
size: many
J: TRBJ1-4
D: TRBD1
DNA: TGTGCCAGCAGCCAAAGACAGGGTAATGAAAAACTGTTTTTT
CDR3: CASSQRQGNEKLFF

V: TRBV5-1
size: -
J: TRBJ1-2
D: -
DNA: TGCGCCAGCAGCTCTGGGACATCCGTTGATGGCTACACCTTC
CDR3: CASSSGTSVDGYTF

V: TRBV30
size: -
J: TRBJ2-3
D: -
DNA: TGTGCCTGGAGTTTCACAGATACGCAGTATTTT
CDR3: CAWSFTDTQYF

V: TRBV4-1
size: -
J: TRBJ2-4
D: -
DNA: TGCGCCAGCAGCCAAGAGGGATCTATAGCCAAAAACATTCAGTACTTC
CDR3: CASSQEGSIAKNIQYF

V: TRBV10-1
size: -
J: TRBJ1-2
D: -
DNA: TGCGCCAGCAGTGTCAAGGGATCGCGAAAGACCTATGGCTACACCTTC
CDR3: CASSVKGSRKTYGYTF

V: TRBV4-1
size: -
J: TRBJ1-2
D: -
DNA: TGCGCCAGCAGCCAAGCTCCGGGGGCGACGGGCTACACCTTC
CDR3: CASSQAPGATGYTF

V: TRBV30
size: -
J: TRBJ2-3
D: -
DNA: TGTGCCTGGAGTGTAGGCGGGGATACGCAGTATTTT
CDR3: CAWSVGGDTQYF

V: TRBV5-1
size: -
J: TRBJ2-7
D: TRBD2
DNA: TGCGCCAGCAGCTTGGGGCCCACGGGGGAGGGCCCATACGAGCAGTACTTC
CDR3: CASSLGPTGEGPYEQYF

V: TRBV7-9
size: -
J: TRBJ1-4
D: TRBD1
DNA: TGTGCCAGCAGCTTAGGACAGGGAATGACTGAAAAACTGTTTTTT
CDR3: CASSLGQGMTEKLFF

V: TRBV11-2
size: -
J: TRBJ2-1
D: TRBD1
DNA: TGTGCCAGCAGCCTGTCCCGGGACAGGGAGTTCGGTGAGCAGTTCTTC
CDR3: CASSLSRDREFGEQFF

V: TRBV6-5
size: -
J: TRBJ1-2
D: -
DNA: TGTGCCAGCAGTTACTCGCGGCAGGGAGCCTATGGCTACACCTTC
CDR3: CASSYSRQGAYGYTF

V: TRBV21-1
size: -
J: TRBJ1-5
D: -
DNA: TGTGCCAGCAGCAAAGTGGAGAGGAGGGGCAGAGATCAGCCCCAGCATTTT
CDR3: CASSKVERRGRDQPQHF

V: TRBV18
size: -
J: TRBJ2-7
D: -
DNA: TGTGCCAGCTCACGGGACTCATACGAGCAGTACTTC
CDR3: CASSRDSYEQYF

V: TRBV27
size: -
J: TRBJ1-1
D: -
DNA: TGTGCCAGCAGCCGTTTTGGGGGTAGGACAGAGAACACTGAAGCTTTCTTT
CDR3: CASSRFGGRTENTEAFF

V: TRBV6-5
size: -
J: TRBJ2-7
D: -
DNA: TGTGCCAGCAGTTACTCTGGCGGGAACTCCTACGAGCAGTACTTC
CDR3: CASSYSGGNSYEQYF

V: TRBV6-4
size: -
J: TRBJ2-6
D: -
DNA: TGTGCCACCGATAGGGGCTCTGGGGCCAACGTCCTGACTTTC
CDR3: CATDRGSGANVLTF